This T cell receptor (beta chain) was identified in a study of T cell clones after liver transplantation. Across the whole study: Post-transplant blood was tracked for graft-donor-reactive T cell clones identified in a pre-transplant mixed lymphocyte reaction. Three of eight recipients were HCV-positive; others had non-autoimmune, non-viral indications. Timepoints were pre-transplant, pre-withdrawal, and after withdrawal was completed or failed. Points from the study as a whole: Rather than being deleted, graft donor-reactive T cells may have moved into the graft.

The assay was immunoSEQ multiplex PCR, and TCRdb's table has in-frame clones only and misses some. The repertoire includes roughly 100,000 clones, around four fifths of them detected once, and over 0.9% sits in the top ten. This clone has a handful of counts. Its target is not known. This CDR3 is 15 amino acids long. The V end lost 5 bases, the J end lost 1 base, and 11 bases lay between the germline ends. Germline V gene sequence: CDR1 SGHTA, CDR2 FQGNSA. The TCR sequence derives from a human donor who received a liver transplant. This chain joins TRBV7-2 and TRBJ2-2; no firm D call. The specimen was CD4+ T cells from blood, collected before liver transplant. In DNA, the CDR3 is TGTGCCAGCAGCCCTCCAAAGGGGAACACCGGGGAGCTGTTTTTT. Encoded protein: CASSPPKGNTGELFF.